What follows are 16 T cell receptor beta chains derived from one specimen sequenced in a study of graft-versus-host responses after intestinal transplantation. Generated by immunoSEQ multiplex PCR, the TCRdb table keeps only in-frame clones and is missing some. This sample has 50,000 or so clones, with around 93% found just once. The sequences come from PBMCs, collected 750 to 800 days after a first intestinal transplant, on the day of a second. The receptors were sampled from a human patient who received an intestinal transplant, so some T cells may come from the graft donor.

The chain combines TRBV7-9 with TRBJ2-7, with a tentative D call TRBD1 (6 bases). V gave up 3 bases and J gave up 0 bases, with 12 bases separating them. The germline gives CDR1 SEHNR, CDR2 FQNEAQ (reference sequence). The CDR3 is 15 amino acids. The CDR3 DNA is TGTGCCAGCAGCTTGGGGCTGGGGGCCTCCTACGAGCAGTACTTC. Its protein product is CASSLGLGASYEQYF.

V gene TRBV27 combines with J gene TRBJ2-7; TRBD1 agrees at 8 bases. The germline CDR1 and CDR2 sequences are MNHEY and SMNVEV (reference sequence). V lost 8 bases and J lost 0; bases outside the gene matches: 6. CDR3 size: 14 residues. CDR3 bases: TGTGCCAGCCGAAGGACAGGGAGCTCCTACGAGCAGTACTTC. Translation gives CASRRTGSSYEQYF.

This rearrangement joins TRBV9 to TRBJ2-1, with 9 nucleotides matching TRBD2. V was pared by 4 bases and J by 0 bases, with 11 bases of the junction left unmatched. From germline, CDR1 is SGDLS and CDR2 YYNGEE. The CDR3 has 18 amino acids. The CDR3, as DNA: TGTGCCAGCAGCAGCAGGGGGGAGCGGGAGGACTCCTACAATGAGCAGTTCTTC. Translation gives CASSSRGEREDSYNEQFF. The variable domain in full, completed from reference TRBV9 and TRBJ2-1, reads DSGVTQTPKHLITATGQRVTLRCSPRSGDLSVYWYQQSLDQGLQFLIQYYNGEERAKGNILERFSAQQFPDLHSELNLSSLELGDSALYFCASSSRGEREDSYNEQFFGPGTRLTVL.

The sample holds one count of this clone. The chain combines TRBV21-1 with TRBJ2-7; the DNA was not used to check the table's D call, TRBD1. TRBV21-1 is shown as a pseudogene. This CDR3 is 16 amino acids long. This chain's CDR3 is CASKQKSTGGSYEQYF. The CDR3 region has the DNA TGTGCCAGCAAGCAAAAATCGACAGGGGGCTCCTACGAGCAGTACTTC.

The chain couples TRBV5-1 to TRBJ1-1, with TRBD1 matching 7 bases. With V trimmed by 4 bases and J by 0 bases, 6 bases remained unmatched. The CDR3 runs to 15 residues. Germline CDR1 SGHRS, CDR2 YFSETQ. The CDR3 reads CASSAGDSLNTEAFF. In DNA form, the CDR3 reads TGCGCCAGCAGCGCCGGGGACAGTTTGAACACTGAAGCTTTCTTT.

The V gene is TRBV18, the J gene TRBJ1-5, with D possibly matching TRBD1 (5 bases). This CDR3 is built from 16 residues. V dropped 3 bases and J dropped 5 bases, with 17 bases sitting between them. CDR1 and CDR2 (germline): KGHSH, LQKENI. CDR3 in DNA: TGTGCCAGCTCACCTTCTGGGGTAGGGACTCATCAGCCCCAGCATTTT. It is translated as CASSPSGVGTHQPQHF.

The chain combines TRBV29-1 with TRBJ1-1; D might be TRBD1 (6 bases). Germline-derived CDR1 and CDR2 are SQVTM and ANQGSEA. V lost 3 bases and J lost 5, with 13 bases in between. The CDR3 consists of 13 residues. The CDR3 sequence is CSVEWSRGTEAFF. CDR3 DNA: TGCAGCGTTGAGTGGAGCAGGGGAACTGAAGCTTTCTTT.

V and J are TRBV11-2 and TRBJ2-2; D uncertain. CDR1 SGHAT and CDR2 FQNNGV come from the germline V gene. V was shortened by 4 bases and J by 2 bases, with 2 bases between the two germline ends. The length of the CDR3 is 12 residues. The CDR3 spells CASSSNTGELFF. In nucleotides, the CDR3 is TGTGCCAGCAGCTCAAACACCGGGGAGCTGTTTTTT.

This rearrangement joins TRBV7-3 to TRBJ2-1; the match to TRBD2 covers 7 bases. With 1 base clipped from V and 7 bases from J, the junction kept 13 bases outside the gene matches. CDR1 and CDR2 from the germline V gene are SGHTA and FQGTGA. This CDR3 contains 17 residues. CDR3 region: CASSLKETGGLSNEQFF. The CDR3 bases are TGTGCCAGCAGCTTAAAAGAGACGGGGGGACTATCAAATGAGCAGTTCTTC.

The CDR3 here is CASSPTSGAHEQFF. The CDR3, as DNA: TGTGCCAGCAGTCCGACTAGCGGGGCTCATGAGCAGTTCTTC. The V gene is TRBV6-4, the J gene TRBJ2-1, with 11 bases fitting TRBD2. This CDR3 has 14 residues. The V segment lost 5 bases and the J segment 8 bases; nucleotides outside the gene matches: 5. CDR1 is MRHNA and CDR2 is SNTAGT in the germline V gene.

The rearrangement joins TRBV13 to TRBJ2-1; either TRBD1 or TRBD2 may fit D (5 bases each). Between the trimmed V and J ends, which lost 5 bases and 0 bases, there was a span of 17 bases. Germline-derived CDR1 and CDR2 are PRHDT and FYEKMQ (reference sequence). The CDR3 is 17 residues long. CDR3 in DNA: TGTGCCAGCAGCGGATCCGGGGCCCCTGCCTCCTACAATGAGCAGTTCTTC. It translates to CASSGSGAPASYNEQFF.

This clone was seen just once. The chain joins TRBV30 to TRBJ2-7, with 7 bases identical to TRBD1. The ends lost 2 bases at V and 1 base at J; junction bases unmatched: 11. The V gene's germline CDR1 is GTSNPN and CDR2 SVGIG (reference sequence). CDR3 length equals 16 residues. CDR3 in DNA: TGTGCCTGGAGTCCCCGAGGACAGGTGTGGTCCTACGAGCAGTACTTC. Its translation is CAWSPRGQVWSYEQYF.

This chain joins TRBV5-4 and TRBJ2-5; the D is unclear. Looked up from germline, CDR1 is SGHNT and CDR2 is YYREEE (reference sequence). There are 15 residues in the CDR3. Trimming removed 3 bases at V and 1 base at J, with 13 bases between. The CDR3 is CASSSRSHSQETQYF. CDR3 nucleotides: TGTGCCAGCAGCTCGAGATCACACTCCCAAGAGACCCAGTACTTC.

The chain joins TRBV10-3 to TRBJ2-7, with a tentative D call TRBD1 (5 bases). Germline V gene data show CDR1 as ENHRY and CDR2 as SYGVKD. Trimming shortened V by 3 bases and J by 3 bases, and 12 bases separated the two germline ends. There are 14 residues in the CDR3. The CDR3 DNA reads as TGTGCCATCAGTGATATTAGGGGCAACTACGAGCAGTACTTC. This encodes CAISDIRGNYEQYF.

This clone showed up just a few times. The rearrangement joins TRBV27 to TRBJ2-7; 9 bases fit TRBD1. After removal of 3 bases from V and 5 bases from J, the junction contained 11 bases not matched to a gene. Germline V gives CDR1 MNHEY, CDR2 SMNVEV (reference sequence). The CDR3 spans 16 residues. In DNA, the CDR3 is TGTGCCAGCAGTTTTTGGGGGAACAGGGGGCAGGACGAGCAGTACTTC. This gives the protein CASSFWGNRGQDEQYF.

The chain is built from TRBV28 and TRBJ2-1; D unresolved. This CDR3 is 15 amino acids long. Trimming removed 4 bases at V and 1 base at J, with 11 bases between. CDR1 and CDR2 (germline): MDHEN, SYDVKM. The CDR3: CASSSRGVSYNEQFF. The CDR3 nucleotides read TGTGCCAGCAGTTCCCGTGGGGTATCCTACAATGAGCAGTTCTTC.